The 11 T cell receptor beta chains below were found in one sample sequenced in a study of cytomegalovirus exposure and HLA in healthy donors. A multiplex PCR was run with 60 Vbeta primers and 13 Jbeta primers. Sequencing was performed with immunoSEQ multiplex PCR; in TCRdb, only in-frame clones are kept and a portion is missing. The profile shows about 250,000 clones, about 75% of them singletons. The sample was PBMCs. Receptors were obtained from a female donor in good health and CMV-seronegative.

V usage is TRBV4-1 and J usage is TRBJ1-2, with a weak D call TRBD1 (6 bases). The V gene's germline CDR1 is MGHRA and CDR2 YSYEKL. This CDR3 contains 14 residues. V was shortened by 4 bases and J by 2 bases, with 11 bases between the two germline ends. The CDR3 DNA is TGCGCCAGCAGCCCCAGGGGACGGAACTATGGCTACACCTTC. This gives the protein CASSPRGRNYGYTF.

The gene calls are TRBV27 and TRBJ2-1; TRBD2 aligns across 8 bases. The CDR3 is 16 residues long. The V gene's germline CDR1 is MNHEY and CDR2 SMNVEV (reference sequence). The ends lost 6 bases at V and 0 bases at J; junction bases unmatched: 7. The CDR3 reads CASSDSGTRSYNEQFF. The CDR3 DNA follows: TGTGCCAGCAGCGATAGCGGGACCCGCTCCTACAATGAGCAGTTCTTC.

The CDR3 sequence is CASSLGQETGELFF. As DNA, the CDR3 is TGTGCCAGCAGTTTGGGACAGGAAACCGGGGAGCTGTTTTTT. This chain links TRBV6-1 with TRBJ2-2, with TRBD1 matching 8 bases. The CDR3 length is 14 residues. Germline assignment: CDR1 MNHNS and CDR2 SASEGT. V lost 5 bases, J lost 5 bases, and 4 bases stayed unmatched.

The V and J genes are TRBV5-1 and TRBJ2-1; TRBD2 aligns across 8 bases. The CDR3 is made up of 16 amino acids. The V gene end was trimmed by 4 bases and the J gene end by 5 bases; junction bases not matched to a gene: 11. Germline V gene lookup returns CDR1 SGHRS and CDR2 YFSETQ. The CDR3: CASSLPTGGRHNEQFF. The CDR3 DNA reads TGCGCCAGCAGCCTACCCACGGGAGGGCGCCACAATGAGCAGTTCTTC.

The sample holds a few counts of this clone. V is TRBV6-4 and J is TRBJ2-1, with a weak D call TRBD2 (5 bases). Germline CDR1 reads MRHNA; CDR2 reads SNTAGT. V lost 6 bases and J lost 12, with 18 bases in between. The CDR3 has 13 residues. The CDR3 reads CASSWTPFSAQFF. In nucleotides, the CDR3 is TGTGCCAGCAGCTGGACTCCTTTTAGCGCGCAGTTCTTC.

This clone was seen a few times. The V call is TRBV27, the J call TRBJ2-1; TRBD2 agrees at 13 bases. Germline-derived CDR1 and CDR2 are MNHEY and SMNVEV (reference sequence). This CDR3 is built from 17 residues. After removal of 5 bases from V and 4 bases from J, the junction contained 8 bases not matched to a gene. The CDR3 region is CASSPNRLAGGYNEQFF. The CDR3 DNA is TGTGCCAGCAGTCCAAATCGACTAGCGGGAGGTTACAATGAGCAGTTCTTC.

V is TRBV4-2 and J is TRBJ2-1, with 7 bases matching TRBD2. The trim removed 4 bases at V and 6 bases at J, leaving 12 bases unmatched. The CDR3 contains 16 residues. Germline values: CDR1 LGHNA, CDR2 YNFKEQ. CDR3 sequence: CASSPLLADGINEQFF. DNA for the CDR3: TGTGCCAGCAGCCCCCTGCTAGCGGACGGTATCAATGAGCAGTTCTTC.

The sample holds a few counts of this clone. The CDR3 sequence: CASSFRGTEQETQYF. The CDR3 nucleotides are TGTGCCAGCAGTTTTCGGGGGACAGAGCAAGAGACCCAGTACTTC. The rearrangement uses TRBV28 and TRBJ2-5; the D gene is possibly TRBD1 (7 bases). V lost 3 bases to trimming and J lost 2 bases, with 13 bases between them. The germline V gene has CDR1 MDHEN and CDR2 SYDVKM. The CDR3 has 15 residues. Combining the CDR3 with reference TRBV28 and TRBJ2-5 gives the whole variable domain DVKVTQSSRYLVKRTGEKVFLECVQDMDHENMFWYRQDPGLGLRLIYFSYDVKMKEKGDIPEGYSVSREKKERFSLILESASTNQTSMYLCASSFRGTEQETQYFGPGTRLLVL.

The V call is TRBV2, the J call TRBJ2-1; 13 positions agree with TRBD2. There are 15 residues in the CDR3. J gave up 9 bases and V 5 bases, and 7 bases lay outside the gene matches. Germline-derived CDR1 and CDR2 are SNHLY and FYNNEI. CDR3 DNA sequence: TGTGCCAGCAGTCCGGGACTAGCGGGAAGGGGTGAGCAGTTCTTC. As protein: CASSPGLAGRGEQFF.

This chain uses TRBV5-6 with TRBJ1-2; D possibly corresponds to TRBD1 (6 bases). Trimming removed 6 bases at V and 4 bases at J, with 10 bases between. The CDR3 length is 12 residues. Looked up from germline, CDR1 is SGHDT and CDR2 is YYEEEE. The CDR3 is CASNTQGYGYTF. The CDR3 DNA sequence: TGTGCCAGCAACACACAGGGCTATGGCTACACCTTC.

The rearrangement uses TRBV11-2 and TRBJ1-3; D is ambiguous. Germline values: CDR1 SGHAT, CDR2 FQNNGV. V lost 1 base to trimming and J lost 0 bases, with 7 bases between them. The CDR3 runs to 15 residues. The chain's CDR3 is CASSLGRVSGNTIYF. The CDR3 nucleotides read TGTGCCAGCAGCTTAGGGCGGGTCTCTGGAAACACCATATATTTT.